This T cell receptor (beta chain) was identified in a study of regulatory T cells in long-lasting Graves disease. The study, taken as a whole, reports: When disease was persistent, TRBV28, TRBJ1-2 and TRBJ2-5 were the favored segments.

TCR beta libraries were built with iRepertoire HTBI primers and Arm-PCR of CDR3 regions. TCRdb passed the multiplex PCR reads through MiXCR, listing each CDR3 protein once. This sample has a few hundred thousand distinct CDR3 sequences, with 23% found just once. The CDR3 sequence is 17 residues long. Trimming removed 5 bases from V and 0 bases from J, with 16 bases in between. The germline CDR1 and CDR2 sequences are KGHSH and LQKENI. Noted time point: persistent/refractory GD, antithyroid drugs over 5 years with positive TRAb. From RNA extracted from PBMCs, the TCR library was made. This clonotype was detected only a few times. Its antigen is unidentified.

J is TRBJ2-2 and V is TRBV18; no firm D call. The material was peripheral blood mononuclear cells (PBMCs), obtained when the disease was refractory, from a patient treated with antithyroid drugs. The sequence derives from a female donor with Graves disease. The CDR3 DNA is TGTGCCAGCTCATCGGACGGAAGCCTCGCGAACACCGGGGAGCTGTTTTTT. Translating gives CASSSDGSLANTGELFF.